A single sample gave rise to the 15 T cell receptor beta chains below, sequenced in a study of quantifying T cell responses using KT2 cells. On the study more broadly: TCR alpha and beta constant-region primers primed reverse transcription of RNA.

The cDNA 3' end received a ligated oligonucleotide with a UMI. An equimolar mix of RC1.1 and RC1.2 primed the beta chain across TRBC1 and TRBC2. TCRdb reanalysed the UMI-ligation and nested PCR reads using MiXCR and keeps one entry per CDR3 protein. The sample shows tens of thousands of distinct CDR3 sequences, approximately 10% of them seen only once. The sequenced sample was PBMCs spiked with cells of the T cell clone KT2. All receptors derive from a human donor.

This chain's CDR3 is CASSDLWLAGGQRGVDTQYF. In DNA, the CDR3 is TGTGCCAGCAGTGACTTATGGCTAGCGGGGGGGCAGAGAGGAGTAGATACGCAGTATTTT. The chain employs TRBV12-3 or TRBV12-4 and TRBJ2-3; 12 bases map to TRBD2. With V trimmed by 5 bases and J by 5 bases, 20 bases remained unmatched. The CDR3 is 20 residues long.

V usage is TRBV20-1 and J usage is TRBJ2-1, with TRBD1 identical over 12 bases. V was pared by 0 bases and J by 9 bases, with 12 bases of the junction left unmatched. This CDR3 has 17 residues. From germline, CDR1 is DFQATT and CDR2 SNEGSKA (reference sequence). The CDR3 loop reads CSARDGARDRGLSEQFF. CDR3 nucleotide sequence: TGCAGTGCTAGAGATGGGGCCCGGGACAGGGGGCTTTCTGAGCAGTTCTTC.

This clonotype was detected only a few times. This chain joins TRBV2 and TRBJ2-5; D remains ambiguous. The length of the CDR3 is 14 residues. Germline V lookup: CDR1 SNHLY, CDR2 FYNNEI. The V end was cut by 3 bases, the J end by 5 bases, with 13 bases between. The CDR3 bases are TGTGCCAGCAGTGACAGCCCGTGGCGGGAGACCCAGTACTTC. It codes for CASSDSPWRETQYF.

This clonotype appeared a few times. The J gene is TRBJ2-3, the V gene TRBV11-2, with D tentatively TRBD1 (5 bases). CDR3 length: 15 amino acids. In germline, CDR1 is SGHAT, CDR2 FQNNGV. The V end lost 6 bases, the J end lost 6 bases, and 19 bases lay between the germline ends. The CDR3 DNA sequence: TGTGCCAGCAGTAACGACAGAACCGATGCCGATACGCAGTATTTT. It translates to CASSNDRTDADTQYF. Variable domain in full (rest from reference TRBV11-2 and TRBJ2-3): EAGVAQSPRYKIIEKRQSVAFWCNPISGHATLYWYQQILGQGPKLLIQFQNNGVVDDSQLPKDRFSAERLKGVDSTLKIQPAKLEDSAVYLCASSNDRTDADTQYFGPGTRLTVL.

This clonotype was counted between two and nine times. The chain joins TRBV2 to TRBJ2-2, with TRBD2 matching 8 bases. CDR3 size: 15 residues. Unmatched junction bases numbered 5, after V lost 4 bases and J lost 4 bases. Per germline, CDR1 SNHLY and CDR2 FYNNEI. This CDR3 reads CASSASGTSTGELFF. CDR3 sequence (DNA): TGTGCCAGCAGTGCATCCGGGACTAGCACCGGGGAGCTGTTTTTT.

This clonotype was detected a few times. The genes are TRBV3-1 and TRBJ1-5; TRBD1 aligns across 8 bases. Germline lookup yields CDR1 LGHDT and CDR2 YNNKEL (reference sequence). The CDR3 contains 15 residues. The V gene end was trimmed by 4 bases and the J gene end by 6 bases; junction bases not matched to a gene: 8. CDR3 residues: CASSRGQGGGQPQHF. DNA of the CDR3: TGTGCCAGCAGCCGCGGACAGGGCGGGGGTCAGCCCCAGCATTTT.

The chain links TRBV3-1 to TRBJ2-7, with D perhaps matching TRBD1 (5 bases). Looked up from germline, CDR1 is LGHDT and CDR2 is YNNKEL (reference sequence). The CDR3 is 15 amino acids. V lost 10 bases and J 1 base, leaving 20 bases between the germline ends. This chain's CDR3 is CANWQGRAGSYEQYF. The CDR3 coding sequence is TGTGCCAACTGGCAGGGCCGCGCAGGGTCCTACGAGCAGTACTTC.

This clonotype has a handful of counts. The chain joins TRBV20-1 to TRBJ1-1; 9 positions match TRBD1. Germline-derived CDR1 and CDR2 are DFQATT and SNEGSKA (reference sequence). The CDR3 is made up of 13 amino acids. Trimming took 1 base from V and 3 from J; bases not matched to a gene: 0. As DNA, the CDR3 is TGCAGTGCTAGAGGGACAGGGGACACTGAAGCTTTCTTT. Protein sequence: CSARGTGDTEAFF.

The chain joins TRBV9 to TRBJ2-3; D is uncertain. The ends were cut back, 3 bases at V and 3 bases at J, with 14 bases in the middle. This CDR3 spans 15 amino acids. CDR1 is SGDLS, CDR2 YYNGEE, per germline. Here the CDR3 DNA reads TGTGCCAGCAGCGCAGTAAAGCGAGCTACAGATACGCAGTATTTT. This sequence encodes CASSAVKRATDTQYF. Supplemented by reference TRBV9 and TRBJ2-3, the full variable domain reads DSGVTQTPKHLITATGQRVTLRCSPRSGDLSVYWYQQSLDQGLQFLIQYYNGEERAKGNILERFSAQQFPDLHSELNLSSLELGDSALYFCASSAVKRATDTQYFGPGTRLTVL.

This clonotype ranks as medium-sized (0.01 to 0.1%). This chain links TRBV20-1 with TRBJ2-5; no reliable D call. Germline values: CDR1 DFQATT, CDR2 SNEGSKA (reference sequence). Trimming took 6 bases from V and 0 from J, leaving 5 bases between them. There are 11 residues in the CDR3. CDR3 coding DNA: TGCAGTGCACAGCACCAAGAGACCCAGTACTTC. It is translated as CSAQHQETQYF.

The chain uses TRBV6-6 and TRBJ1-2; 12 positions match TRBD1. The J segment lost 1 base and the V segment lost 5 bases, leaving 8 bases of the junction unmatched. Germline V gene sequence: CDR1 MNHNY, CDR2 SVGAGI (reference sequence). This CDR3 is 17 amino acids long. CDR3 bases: TGTGCCAGCAGTCGCCGGGACAGGGGGCCCCATAACTATGGCTACACCTTC. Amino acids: CASSRRDRGPHNYGYTF.

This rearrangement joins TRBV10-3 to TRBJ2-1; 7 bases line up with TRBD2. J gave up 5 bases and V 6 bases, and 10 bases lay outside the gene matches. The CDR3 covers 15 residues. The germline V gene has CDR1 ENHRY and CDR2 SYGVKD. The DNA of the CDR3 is TGTGCCATCAGGCTTGGCGGGAGAGGGGACAATGAGCAGTTCTTC. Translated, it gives CAIRLGGRGDNEQFF.

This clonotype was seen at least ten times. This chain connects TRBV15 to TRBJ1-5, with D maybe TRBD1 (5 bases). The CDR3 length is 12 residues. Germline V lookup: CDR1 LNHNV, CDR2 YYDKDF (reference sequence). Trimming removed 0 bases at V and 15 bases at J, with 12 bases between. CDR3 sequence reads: CATSRDEGLRHF. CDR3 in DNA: TGTGCCACCAGCAGAGATGAGGGGTTAAGGCATTTT.

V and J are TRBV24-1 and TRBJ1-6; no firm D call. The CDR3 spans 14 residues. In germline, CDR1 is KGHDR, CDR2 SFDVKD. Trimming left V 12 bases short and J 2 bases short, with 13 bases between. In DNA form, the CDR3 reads TGTGCCTCTGACCTGGGCGCCTATAATTCACCCCTCCACTTT. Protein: CASDLGAYNSPLHF.

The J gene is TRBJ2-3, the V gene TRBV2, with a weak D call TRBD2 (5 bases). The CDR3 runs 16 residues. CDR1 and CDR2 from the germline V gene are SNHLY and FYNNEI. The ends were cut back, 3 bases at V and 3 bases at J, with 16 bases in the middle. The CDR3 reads CASSDLLAKTTDTQYF. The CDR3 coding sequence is TGTGCCAGCAGTGATCTTCTAGCAAAGACAACAGATACGCAGTATTTT.